This passage covers 23 T cell receptor beta chains from one sample sequenced in a study of T cell responses to AZD1222 COVID-19 vaccine. The table came from immunoSEQ multiplex PCR; TCRdb's copy has only in-frame clones and leaves some out. The sample contains just over 15,000 clones, less than 90% of which appear only once. Source: peripheral blood, taken 28 days after the second AZD1222 dose. The receptors come from an adult who received the AZD1222 COVID-19 vaccine.

J is TRBJ2-7 and V is TRBV3-1 (or the pseudogene TRBV3-2); 10 positions match TRBD2. Germline V lookup: CDR1 LGHDT, CDR2 YNNKEL (reference sequence). J gave up 5 bases and V 7 bases, and 5 bases lay outside the gene matches. The CDR3 runs to 13 residues. The chain's CDR3 is CASTLAGAHEQYF. The CDR3 DNA follows: TGTGCCAGCACCCTAGCGGGAGCGCACGAGCAGTACTTC.

This chain links TRBV23-1 with TRBJ2-7, with TRBD2 matching over 7 bases. TRBV23-1 carries the ORF label, with uncertain function. CDR3 length: 15 residues. V trimming: 7 bases; J trimming: 5 bases; junction bases outside the gene matches: 14. CDR3 DNA sequence: TGCGCCAGCACGACTACTGGGGGGGTTGCGGACGAGCAGTACTTC. This gives the protein CASTTTGGVADEQYF.

CDR3 sequence: CASSQSPSIRRGGGNTGELFF. The CDR3 DNA follows: TGCGCCAGCAGTCAATCCCCCTCAATTAGGAGAGGGGGCGGGAACACCGGGGAGCTGTTTTTT. The rearrangement uses TRBV23-1 and TRBJ2-2; 7 nucleotides align to TRBD1. TRBV23-1 is reported as an ORF; its role is uncertain. The V segment lost 0 bases and the J segment 1 base; nucleotides outside the gene matches: 17. CDR3 length equals 21 residues.

The gene calls are TRBV6-4 and TRBJ2-1; 8 bases line up with TRBD2. CDR1 is MRHNA, CDR2 SNTAGT, per germline. Trimming removed 0 bases from V and 6 bases from J; junction bases left unmatched: 4. This CDR3 comprises 15 residues. The CDR3 region has the DNA TGTGCCAGCAGTGACTCGACGGGGGGGCGCAATGAGCAGTTCTTC. Its translation: CASSDSTGGRNEQFF.

This clone was seen once. J is TRBJ2-2 and V is TRBV6-5; the D is unclear. The germline V gene encodes CDR1 MNHEY and CDR2 SVGAGI. The germline V and J ends were trimmed by 10 bases and 7 bases, with 19 bases remaining between them. CDR3 length equals 14 residues. The CDR3 DNA reads TGTGCCACCCTACGGCAGGCTGTGGGCGGGGAGCTGTTTTTT. This gives the protein CATLRQAVGGELFF.

The chain joins TRBV10-3 to TRBJ1-2, with D possibly being TRBD1 (5 bases). Trimming left V 7 bases short and J 2 bases short, with 14 bases between. The CDR3 contains 14 residues. The V gene's germline CDR1 is ENHRY and CDR2 SYGVKD. The CDR3 protein is CAITRDAENYGYTF. The CDR3 DNA reads as TGTGCCATCACCAGGGACGCCGAAAACTATGGCTACACCTTC.

This chain joins TRBV4-1 and TRBJ2-4; D is unresolved. The ends were cut back, 3 bases at V and 9 bases at J, with 12 bases in the middle. The CDR3 has 13 amino acids. Germline CDR1 MGHRA, CDR2 YSYEKL. Here the CDR3 reads CASSQPSLGIQYF. In nucleotides, the CDR3 is TGCGCCAGCAGCCAGCCCAGCCTGGGCATTCAGTACTTC.

The rearrangement joins TRBV27 to TRBJ1-1; 11 nucleotides line up with TRBD1. Germline CDR1 is MNHEY and CDR2 is SMNVEV (reference sequence). V was clipped by 5 bases and J by 6 bases; unmatched bases: 8. The CDR3 spans 15 residues. This CDR3 is CASSPPGQGVAEAFF. In nucleotides, the CDR3 is TGTGCCAGCAGTCCCCCGGGACAGGGGGTTGCTGAAGCTTTCTTT.

The J gene is TRBJ2-7, the V gene TRBV18, with 13 nucleotides matching TRBD2. CDR3 length: 17 amino acids. Germline values: CDR1 KGHSH, CDR2 LQKENI. After removal of 3 bases from V and 3 bases from J, the junction contained 8 bases not matched to a gene. CDR3 sequence: CASSPLGTSGIGYEQYF. In DNA form, the CDR3 reads TGTGCCAGCTCACCTCTCGGGACTAGCGGGATAGGCTACGAGCAGTACTTC.

This sequence joins TRBV5-5 and TRBJ1-5; TRBD1 is a possible D gene (6 bases). The V gene lost 0 bases and the J gene lost 0 bases, with 13 bases spanning the gap. The CDR3 runs to 17 residues. Germline V gene data show CDR1 as SGHKS and CDR2 as YYEKEE (reference sequence). The CDR3 DNA is TGTGCCAGCAGCTTGGTGGGGGGCTCGTATAGCAATCAGCCCCAGCATTTT. The encoded protein is CASSLVGGSYSNQPQHF.

The chain employs TRBV18 and TRBJ1-6; D is unresolved. The length of the CDR3 is 13 residues. From germline, CDR1 is KGHSH and CDR2 LQKENI. V lost 0 bases to trimming and J lost 8 bases, with 5 bases between them. Here the CDR3 DNA reads TGTGCCAGCTCACCACCGCCGGATTCACCCCTCCACTTT. This codes for CASSPPPDSPLHF.

The V gene is TRBV11-2, the J gene TRBJ1-2, with 8 bases that match TRBD1. J was trimmed by 3 bases and V by 3 bases; bases with no gene match: 3. The CDR3 runs to 14 residues. CDR1 is SGHAT, CDR2 FQNNGV, per germline. In DNA form, the CDR3 reads TGTGCCAGCAGCTTGACAGGGGCCGACTATGGCTACACCTTC. This codes for CASSLTGADYGYTF.

In its sample, this clone was seen once. This chain connects TRBV7-9 to TRBJ1-6; the D gene is possibly TRBD1 (5 bases). Per germline, CDR1 SEHNR and CDR2 FQNEAQ (reference sequence). Trimming removed 2 bases at V and 5 bases at J, with 10 bases between. CDR3 length equals 15 residues. As DNA, the CDR3 is TGTGCCAGCAGCTTAATAGGGGCCCATAATTCACCCCTCCACTTT. Protein sequence: CASSLIGAHNSPLHF.

The CDR3 nucleotides are TGTGCCAGCAGTTATTCCGGACTTCTTCACTCACCCCTCCACTTT. Translating gives CASSYSGLLHSPLHF. The rearrangement joins TRBV6-2 or TRBV6-3 to TRBJ1-6, with D uncertain. The ends were cut back, 3 bases at V and 10 bases at J, with 16 bases in the middle. CDR3 length equals 15 residues. In germline, CDR1 is MNHEY, CDR2 SVGEGT.

This chain uses TRBV18 with TRBJ1-2; TRBD1 might be the D (6 bases). This CDR3 contains 14 residues. Per the germline V gene, CDR1 is KGHSH and CDR2 is LQKENI. V was trimmed by 6 bases and J by 1 base, leaving 12 bases between them. CDR3: CASSYEQGNYGYTF. The CDR3 DNA reads TGTGCCAGCTCGTACGAACAGGGTAACTATGGCTACACCTTC.

This chain joins TRBV7-9 and TRBJ1-4; 7 bases map to TRBD1. There are 13 residues in the CDR3. Germline trimming cut 8 bases from V and 6 bases from J; bases unmatched to any gene: 6. The germline V gene encodes CDR1 SEHNR and CDR2 FQNEAQ (reference sequence). CDR3: CASRDSLDEKLFF. The CDR3 DNA follows: TGTGCCAGCCGGGACAGCCTAGATGAAAAACTGTTTTTT.

This clone showed up just a few times. V and J are TRBV10-1 and TRBJ2-3; 9 bases align to TRBD1. Germline V lookup: CDR1 WNHNN, CDR2 SYGVQD (reference sequence). V gave up 5 bases and J gave up 4 bases; unmatched junction bases: 4. This CDR3 spans 14 amino acids. In DNA form, the CDR3 reads TGCGCCAGCAGTATACAGGGGGCCTCAGATACGCAGTATTTT. Protein: CASSIQGASDTQYF.

This chain links TRBV11-1 with TRBJ2-5, with D perhaps matching TRBD1 (5 bases). This CDR3 spans 14 amino acids. With 1 base removed from V and 4 bases from J, the gap between germline ends came to 10 bases. Germline V gene sequence: CDR1 SGHAT, CDR2 FQDESV (reference sequence). In DNA, the CDR3 is TGTGCCAGCAGCTTAGACAGGATGAGAGAGACCCAGTACTTC. Encoded protein: CASSLDRMRETQYF.

The chain couples TRBV7-2 to TRBJ2-5; D is unclear. The CDR3 is made up of 13 amino acids. V was cut by 7 bases and J by 7 bases, with 16 bases left in between. CDR1 and CDR2 (germline): SGHTA, FQGNSA. This chain's CDR3 is CASTISSSGTQYF. The CDR3 DNA follows: TGTGCCAGCACCATCTCGTCGAGTGGGACCCAGTACTTC.

This chain links TRBV12-5 with TRBJ2-3; D not resolved. CDR3 size: 13 residues. Germline CDR1 and CDR2: LGHNT and FRNRAP. V was trimmed by 2 bases and J by 6 bases, leaving 9 bases between them. This CDR3 is CASGLSLRDTQYF. The CDR3 region has the DNA TGTGCTAGTGGTTTGTCCCTTCGGGATACGCAGTATTTT. The full variable domain, completed using reference TRBV12-5 and TRBJ2-3, is DARVTQTPRHKVTEMGQEVTMRCQPILGHNTVFWYRQTMMQGLELLAYFRNRAPLDDSGMPKDRFSAEMPDATLATLKIQPSEPRDSAVYFCASGLSLRDTQYFGPGTRLTVL.

This clone was counted a single time. This chain links TRBV7-8 with TRBJ1-5, with 7 bases matching TRBD1. CDR1 is SGHVS, CDR2 FQNEAQ, per germline. With V trimmed by 0 bases and J by 4 bases, 15 bases remained unmatched. There are 19 residues in the CDR3. Here the CDR3 DNA reads TGTGCCAGCAGCTTAGCGCAGGGGGTCTGGACAAGTGCGAATCAGCCCCAGCATTTT. Translating it yields CASSLAQGVWTSANQPQHF. Full variable domain (rest looked up from reference TRBV7-8 and TRBJ1-5): GAGVSQSPRYKVAKRGQDVALRCDPISGHVSLFWYQQALGQGPEFLTYFQNEAQLDKSGLPSDRFFAERPEGSVSTLKIQRTQQEDSAVYLCASSLAQGVWTSANQPQHFGDGTRLSIL.

This rearrangement joins TRBV24-1 to TRBJ1-5; D ambiguous. In germline, CDR1 is KGHDR, CDR2 SFDVKD. Trimming pared 6 bases from V and 3 bases from J, leaving 11 bases between. CDR3 size: 14 residues. The DNA of the CDR3 is TGTGCCACCAGTTTGGACGGAATCAATCAGCCCCAGCATTTT. Translated: CATSLDGINQPQHF.

The chain combines TRBV5-1 with TRBJ2-7, with D possibly matching TRBD1 (5 bases). Germline V lookup: CDR1 SGHRS, CDR2 YFSETQ. The CDR3 loop spans 13 amino acids. Between the trimmed V and J ends, which lost 6 bases and 2 bases, there was a span of 12 bases. The CDR3 DNA sequence: TGCGCCAGCATGGAGACAGACACCTACGAGCAGTACTTC. Protein product: CASMETDTYEQYF.